The present entry profiles one T cell receptor (beta chain) with its context. Authors' analysis steps: How many nucleated cells were present was estimated from reference gene primer amplification. Data came from immunoSEQ multiplex PCR; TCRdb stores just in-frame clones and leaves some out. The DNA gave D and trimming, while V, J and clone size come from that table. This table has roughly 31,000 clones, roughly 90% appearing once. The data were obtained in a study of blood T cell repertoires in COVID-19. Background on the study: Collection of acute and convalescent COVID-19 samples took place in the United States, Italy and Spain.

V lost 4 bases to trimming and J lost 3 bases; unmatched junction nucleotides: 10. Per germline, CDR1 SGHNT and CDR2 YENEEA. The CDR3 covers 18 residues. This receptor was taken from a man between 60 and 75 years old with active COVID-19. The chain links TRBV11-3 to TRBJ2-3; TRBD2 matches at 13 bases. The material sequenced was peripheral blood. DNA of the CDR3: TGTGCCAGCAGCTCGAACTCCGGGACTAGCGGGGCTACAGATACGCAGTATTTT. Protein: CASSSNSGTSGATDTQYF.